This T cell receptor (beta chain) was found in a study of T cell responses to AZD1222 COVID-19 vaccine. Notes on the study in general: The sample set comprised mostly white British donors with more females, and clonal diversity was possibly underestimated.

This CDR3 region has 18 residues. Losses at the gene ends were 3 bases for V and 4 bases for J; bases not matched to a gene: 18. Germline V gene data show CDR1 as MDHEN and CDR2 as SYDVKM. A word on this clone: The target antigen is unknown.

The method was immunoSEQ multiplex PCR; TCRdb's version includes in-frame clones alone and lacks a portion of them. The sample includes over 100,000 clones, approximately 86% of them seen just once. The TCR originated in an adult who received the MenACWY meningococcal vaccine as a control. The chain links TRBV28 to TRBJ2-7, with TRBD1 matching 7 bases. Sequencing used peripheral blood, obtained 28 days after the second dose of the MenACWY control vaccine. The CDR3 protein is CASSFIPFPGTESYEQYF. The DNA of the CDR3 is TGTGCCAGCAGTTTCATCCCTTTCCCCGGGACAGAATCTTACGAGCAGTACTTC.